This TCR beta chain was recorded in a study of metastatic and nonmetastatic thyroid tumors. The V end lost 7 bases, the J end lost 4 bases, and 14 bases lay between the germline ends. CDR1 MNHNS and CDR2 SASEGT come from the germline V gene. CDR3 length: 14 residues. TCRdb reanalyzed the PCR reads with MiXCR. Among around 41,000 clones listed, less than 3.5% were seen once. This clone showed up many times. Patients were all untreated before their thyroid surgery. The sample comprised blood. This TCR derives from a female donor with papillary thyroid cancer or a benign thyroid nodule (not recorded which). Some clones in this sample may be carry-over from other donors' samples. V is TRBV6-1 and J is TRBJ2-1; D ambiguous. The CDR3 DNA follows: TGTGCCAGCACCCCTCCCGGTGGATACAATGAGCAGTTCTTC. Translated, it gives CASTPPGGYNEQFF.